This entry features one TCR beta chain sequence. Libraries were prepared by immunoSEQ multiplex PCR; TCRdb keeps only in-frame clonotypes and omits some of them. The sample has fewer than 200,000 clones, 93% seen once. The data originate from a study of control samples from healthy donors and cancer patients. Germline V gene lookup returns CDR1 LNHDA and CDR2 SQIVND (reference sequence). V shed 5 bases and J shed 1 base, with 14 bases lying between them. This CDR3 has 15 residues. The TCR comes from a woman aged 60-75 years in good health. The rearrangement uses TRBV19 and TRBJ1-1; unclear D gene. The specimen was blood. CDR3 nucleotide sequence: TGTGCCAGTAGTTCCCCCTGGACGGAGAACACTGAAGCTTTCTTT. Protein: CASSSPWTENTEAFF.